One and the same sample provided the 23 T cell receptor beta chains below, sequenced in a study of cytomegalovirus exposure and HLA in healthy donors. The PCR employed 60 Vbeta primers together with 13 Jbeta primers. Measured with immunoSEQ multiplex PCR; TCRdb has only the in-frame clones, and not every one. The sample contains 130,000 or so clones, 75% to 85% of which appear only once. The material sequenced was PBMCs. These receptors came from a woman aged 50 to 65 in good health and CMV-seropositive.

V gene TRBV10-3 combines with J gene TRBJ2-7; 8 bases match TRBD2. After removal of 6 bases from V and 6 bases from J, the junction contained 13 bases not matched to a gene. Germline values: CDR1 ENHRY, CDR2 SYGVKD. This CDR3 spans 15 amino acids. The CDR3 loop is CAIRDSGTDHSEQYF. The CDR3, as DNA: TGTGCCATCAGAGATAGCGGGACCGACCACAGCGAGCAGTACTTC.

The chain has TRBV7-9 and TRBJ2-1; D not certain. Germline lookup yields CDR1 SEHNR and CDR2 FQNEAQ (reference sequence). The V end lost 5 bases, the J end lost 1 base, and 9 bases lay between the germline ends. The CDR3 totals 14 residues. CDR3 sequence: CASSPVVSYNEQFF. DNA of the CDR3: TGTGCCAGCAGCCCCGTAGTATCCTACAATGAGCAGTTCTTC.

The chain joins TRBV7-9 to TRBJ1-2, with D possibly TRBD1 on 6 matching bases. Germline values: CDR1 SEHNR, CDR2 FQNEAQ (reference sequence). The CDR3 is 13 amino acids. V lost 1 base to trimming and J lost 4 bases, with 7 bases between them. The CDR3 DNA reads TGTGCCAGCAGCTTAGTGACAGGCTATGGCTACACCTTC. Translation: CASSLVTGYGYTF.

This clone was picked up a small number of times. J is TRBJ2-7 and V is TRBV7-2; weak D call: TRBD2 (5 bases). Germline CDR1 is SGHTA and CDR2 is FQGNSA. The CDR3 totals 15 residues. Trimming stripped 2 bases from V and 2 bases from J, with 13 bases between. In DNA, the CDR3 is TGTGCCAGCAGCTTATCCGGGATGAGAACCTACGAGCAGTACTTC. Translated, it gives CASSLSGMRTYEQYF.

The V call is TRBV19, the J call TRBJ2-3, with TRBD2 matching 10 bases. The ends lost 1 base at V and 4 bases at J; junction bases unmatched: 2. Germline lookup yields CDR1 LNHDA and CDR2 SQIVND (reference sequence). The CDR3 totals 15 residues. CDR3 DNA: TGTGCCAGTAGTATAGGTCTAGCGGGGGCAGATACGCAGTATTTT. It encodes CASSIGLAGADTQYF. The whole variable domain, remainder taken from reference TRBV19 and TRBJ2-3, is DGGITQSPKYLFRKEGQNVTLSCEQNLNHDAMYWYRQDPGQGLRLIYYSQIVNDFQKGDIAEGYSVSREKKESFPLTVTSAQKNPTAFYLCASSIGLAGADTQYFGPGTRLTVL.

The chain recombines TRBV5-4 with TRBJ1-1, with D possibly TRBD1 on 5 matching bases. The CDR3 length is 14 residues. Trimming took 4 bases from V and 6 from J, leaving 16 bases between them. From germline, CDR1 is SGHNT and CDR2 YYREEE (reference sequence). CDR3 residues: CASSNPGGIPEAFF. CDR3 in DNA: TGTGCCAGCAGCAACCCGGGGGGGATCCCTGAAGCTTTCTTT. Full variable domain (outside the CDR3, taken from reference TRBV5-4 and TRBJ1-1): ETGVTQSPTHLIKTRGQQVTLRCSSQSGHNTVSWYQQALGQGPQFIFQYYREEENGRGNFPPRFSGLQFPNYSSELNVNALELDDSALYLCASSNPGGIPEAFFGQGTRLTVV.

The chain couples TRBV9 to TRBJ1-6, with D possibly matching TRBD1 (6 bases). The germline V gene has CDR1 SGDLS and CDR2 YYNGEE. This CDR3 contains 15 residues. Trimming pared 3 bases from V and 3 bases from J, leaving 10 bases between. The CDR3 DNA reads TGTGCCAGCAGCGGTATAGGGGGCTATAATTCACCCCTCCACTTT. Its protein product is CASSGIGGYNSPLHF. Full variable domain (missing parts from reference TRBV9 and TRBJ1-6): DSGVTQTPKHLITATGQRVTLRCSPRSGDLSVYWYQQSLDQGLQFLIQYYNGEERAKGNILERFSAQQFPDLHSELNLSSLELGDSALYFCASSGIGGYNSPLHFGNGTRLTVT.

The J gene is TRBJ2-1, the V gene TRBV9; 9 bases agree with TRBD2. J gave up 9 bases and V 0 bases, and 10 bases lay outside the gene matches. The CDR3 totals 16 residues. Germline V gives CDR1 SGDLS, CDR2 YYNGEE. This CDR3 is CASSVDPGLANGEQFF. CDR3 bases: TGTGCCAGCAGCGTAGACCCGGGACTAGCTAACGGTGAGCAGTTCTTC.

This clone has only a few counts. This rearrangement joins TRBV4-1 to TRBJ1-1; 7 bases map to TRBD1. This CDR3 spans 15 amino acids. Germline V lookup: CDR1 MGHRA, CDR2 YSYEKL. V shed 0 bases, J shed 4 bases, and the junction held 5 bases outside the gene matches. For the CDR3, the DNA is TGCGCCAGCAGCCAAGATGACAGGGTGGGCACTGAAGCTTTCTTT. Residues: CASSQDDRVGTEAFF.

The gene calls are TRBV29-1 and TRBJ1-4; D uncertain. V was cut by 6 bases and J by 8 bases, with 16 bases left in between. The CDR3 consists of 13 residues. Per the germline V gene, CDR1 is SQVTM and CDR2 is ANQGSEA. The CDR3 DNA reads TGCAGCGTCCGCGGAGCCGGGGAGGAAAAACTGTTTTTT. Protein sequence: CSVRGAGEEKLFF.

V usage is TRBV15 and J usage is TRBJ2-5; TRBD2 matches 16 bases. The CDR3 is 18 amino acids. Germline CDR1 reads LNHNV; CDR2 reads YYDKDF (reference sequence). V lost 3 bases, J lost 3 bases, and 7 bases stayed unmatched. CDR3 sequence reads: CATSRGLAGGREEETQYF. Here the CDR3 DNA reads TGTGCCACCAGCAGGGGACTAGCGGGAGGGCGGGAAGAAGAGACCCAGTACTTC.

The genes are TRBV27 and TRBJ1-2, with no clear D. CDR3 size: 12 residues. Between the trimmed V and J ends, which lost 8 bases and 7 bases, there was a span of 14 bases. Germline CDR1 and CDR2: MNHEY and SMNVEV (reference sequence). The CDR3 region has the DNA TGTGCCAGCCGGAGGGAAGGAGGTGGCTACACCTTC. This sequence encodes CASRREGGGYTF.

The chain combines TRBV6-5 with TRBJ1-4, with no clear D. Trimming pared 8 bases from V and 8 bases from J, leaving 12 bases between. The germline V gene encodes CDR1 MNHEY and CDR2 SVGAGI. CDR3 length: 12 residues. CDR3: CASGLLGEKLFF. The CDR3 coding sequence is TGTGCCAGCGGACTCTTGGGGGAAAAACTGTTTTTT.

V is TRBV4-1 and J is TRBJ1-5, with a possible D match to TRBD1 (6 bases). Trimming shortened V by 4 bases and J by 5 bases, and 18 bases separated the two germline ends. Germline V CDR1 and CDR2: MGHRA, YSYEKL. This CDR3 region has 16 residues. The CDR3 loop is CASSPGGRGPYQPQHF. CDR3 nucleotides: TGCGCCAGCAGCCCCGGAGGGCGGGGGCCGTATCAGCCCCAGCATTTT.

In its sample, this clone was seen a few times. The V and J genes are TRBV5-4 and TRBJ2-7, with TRBD1 identical over 7 bases. This CDR3 is 16 amino acids long. From germline, CDR1 is SGHNT and CDR2 YYREEE (reference sequence). With 3 bases clipped from V and 3 bases from J, the junction kept 12 bases outside the gene matches. CDR3 in amino acids: CASSYNRGGNYYEQYF. For the CDR3, the DNA is TGTGCCAGCAGCTATAATCGAGGGGGCAATTACTACGAGCAGTACTTC. Together with reference TRBV5-4 and TRBJ2-7, the CDR3 gives the full variable domain: ETGVTQSPTHLIKTRGQQVTLRCSSQSGHNTVSWYQQALGQGPQFIFQYYREEENGRGNFPPRFSGLQFPNYSSELNVNALELDDSALYLCASSYNRGGNYYEQYFGPGTRLTVT.

The genes are TRBV5-1 and TRBJ2-1; 10 positions agree with TRBD2. V lost 7 bases and J lost 5; bases outside the gene matches: 6. CDR1 and CDR2 (germline): SGHRS, YFSETQ. CDR3 length: 14 residues. This CDR3 is CASGLAGVNNEQFF. In DNA, the CDR3 is TGCGCCAGCGGTCTAGCGGGGGTTAACAATGAGCAGTTCTTC.

The rearrangement uses TRBV19 and TRBJ1-5; 10 positions agree with TRBD1. Germline V gene data show CDR1 as LNHDA and CDR2 as SQIVND (reference sequence). J gave up 7 bases and V 10 bases, and 16 bases lay outside the gene matches. The CDR3 spans 16 residues. CDR3 region: CATCPGTGVGWQPQHF. DNA for the CDR3: TGTGCCACCTGTCCCGGGACAGGGGTCGGTTGGCAGCCCCAGCATTTT.

This clone was found once. This rearrangement joins TRBV6-5 to TRBJ1-2; D not certain. CDR1 and CDR2 (germline): MNHEY, SVGAGI. This CDR3 is built from 13 residues. V lost 4 bases to trimming and J lost 0 bases, with 6 bases between them. CDR3 sequence reads: CASSSQTNYGYTF. The CDR3 nucleotides read TGTGCCAGCAGTTCCCAGACTAACTATGGCTACACCTTC.

The genes are TRBV2 and TRBJ1-5; perhaps TRBD1 as D (5 bases). V dropped 4 bases and J dropped 11 bases, with 12 bases sitting between them. Germline values: CDR1 SNHLY, CDR2 FYNNEI. The CDR3 totals 12 residues. The CDR3 DNA reads as TGTGCCAGCAGTGTGCCCGGGGGGTCCCAGCATTTT. It specifies CASSVPGGSQHF.

The chain recombines TRBV5-1 with TRBJ2-2; 8 bases line up with TRBD2. The CDR3 has 15 amino acids. Germline V gene sequence: CDR1 SGHRS, CDR2 YFSETQ. With 2 bases clipped from V and 7 bases from J, the junction kept 7 bases outside the gene matches. CDR3 sequence: CASSFQAGVDGELFF. Here the CDR3 DNA reads TGCGCCAGCAGCTTTCAAGCGGGAGTGGACGGGGAGCTGTTTTTT.

A few counts support this clone. The V call is TRBV28, the J call TRBJ1-2; D is possibly TRBD1 (5 bases). Germline values: CDR1 MDHEN, CDR2 SYDVKM. Trimming shortened V by 5 bases and J by 3 bases, and 22 bases separated the two germline ends. The CDR3 consists of 17 residues. The DNA of the CDR3 is TGTGCCAGCAGTGAATTTAGGAGGGGTGTGGGTGACTATGGCTACACCTTC. Amino acid sequence: CASSEFRRGVGDYGYTF.

The chain employs TRBV9 and TRBJ2-1, with 9 bases lining up with TRBD2. V lost 0 bases, J lost 9 bases, and 4 bases stayed unmatched. The CDR3 is 14 amino acids. CDR1 and CDR2 from the germline V gene are SGDLS and YYNGEE. The CDR3 is CASSVVSGSVEQFF. DNA of the CDR3: TGTGCCAGCAGCGTAGTTAGCGGGAGCGTTGAGCAGTTCTTC. Combining the CDR3 with reference TRBV9 and TRBJ2-1 gives the whole variable domain DSGVTQTPKHLITATGQRVTLRCSPRSGDLSVYWYQQSLDQGLQFLIQYYNGEERAKGNILERFSAQQFPDLHSELNLSSLELGDSALYFCASSVVSGSVEQFFGPGTRLTVL.

In regard to this clone: A junction boundary mismatches the germline segment, possibly from a read error. CDR3 bases: TGTTCCAGCAGCGATCGGACAGATGTTGATTTGTATGGCTACACCTTC. Its translation: CSSSDRTDVDLYGYTF. The chain has TRBV7-9 and TRBJ1-2, with D perhaps matching TRBD1 (6 bases). This CDR3 spans 16 amino acids. Germline-derived CDR1 and CDR2 are SEHNR and FQNEAQ (reference sequence).